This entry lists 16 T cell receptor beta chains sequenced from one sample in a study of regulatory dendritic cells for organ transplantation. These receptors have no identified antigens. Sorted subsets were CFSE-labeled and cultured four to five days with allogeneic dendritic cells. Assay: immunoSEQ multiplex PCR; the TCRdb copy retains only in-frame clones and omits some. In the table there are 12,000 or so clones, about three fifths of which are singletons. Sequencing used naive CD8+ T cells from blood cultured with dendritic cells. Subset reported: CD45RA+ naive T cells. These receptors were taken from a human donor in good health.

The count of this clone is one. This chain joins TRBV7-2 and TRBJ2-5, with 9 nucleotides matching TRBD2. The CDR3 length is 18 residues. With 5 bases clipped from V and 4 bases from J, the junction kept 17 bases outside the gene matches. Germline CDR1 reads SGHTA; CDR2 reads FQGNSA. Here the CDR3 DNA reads TGTGCCAGCAGCCGCGCCGGGACTAGCTTTGGGGTCCGAGAGACCCAGTACTTC. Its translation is CASSRAGTSFGVRETQYF.

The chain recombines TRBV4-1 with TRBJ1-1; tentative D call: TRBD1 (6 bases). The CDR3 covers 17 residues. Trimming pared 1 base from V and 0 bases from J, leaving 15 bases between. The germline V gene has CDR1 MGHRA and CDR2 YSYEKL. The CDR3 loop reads CASSQGGGPPMNTEAFF. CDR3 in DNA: TGCGCCAGCAGCCAAGGCGGGGGCCCTCCTATGAACACTGAAGCTTTCTTT.

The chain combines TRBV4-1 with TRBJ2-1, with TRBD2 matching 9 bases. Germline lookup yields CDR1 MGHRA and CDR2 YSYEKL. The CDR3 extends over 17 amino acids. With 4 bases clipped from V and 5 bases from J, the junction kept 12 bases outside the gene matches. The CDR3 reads CASSLSGASGAHNEQFF. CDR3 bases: TGCGCCAGCAGCCTCTCAGGAGCTAGCGGGGCCCACAATGAGCAGTTCTTC.

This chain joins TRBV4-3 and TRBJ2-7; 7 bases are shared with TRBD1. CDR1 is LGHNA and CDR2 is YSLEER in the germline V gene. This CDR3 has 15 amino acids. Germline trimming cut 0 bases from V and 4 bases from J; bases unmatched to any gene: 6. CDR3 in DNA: TGCGCCAGCAGCCAAGATAAGACAGGGCTGTACGAGCAGTACTTC. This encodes CASSQDKTGLYEQYF.

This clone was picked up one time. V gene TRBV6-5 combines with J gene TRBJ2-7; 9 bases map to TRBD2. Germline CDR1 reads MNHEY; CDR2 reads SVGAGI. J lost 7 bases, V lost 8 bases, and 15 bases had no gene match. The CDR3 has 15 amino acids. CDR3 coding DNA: TGTGCCAGCCGGGTTTTGGAGCGGGGGGCGGGGGAGCAGTACTTC. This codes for CASRVLERGAGEQYF.

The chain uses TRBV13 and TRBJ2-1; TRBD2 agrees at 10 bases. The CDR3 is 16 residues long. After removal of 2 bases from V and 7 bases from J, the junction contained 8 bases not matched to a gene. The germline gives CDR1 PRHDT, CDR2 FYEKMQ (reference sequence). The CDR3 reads CASSLPSGGQGNEQFF. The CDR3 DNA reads TGTGCCAGCAGCTTACCTAGCGGGGGTCAGGGGAATGAGCAGTTCTTC.

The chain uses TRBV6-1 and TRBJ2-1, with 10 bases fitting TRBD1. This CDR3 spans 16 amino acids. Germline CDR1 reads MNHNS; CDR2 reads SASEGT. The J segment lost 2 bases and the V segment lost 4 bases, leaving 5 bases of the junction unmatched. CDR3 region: CASSVPGTGAYNEQFF. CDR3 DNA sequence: TGTGCCAGCAGTGTGCCTGGGACAGGGGCCTACAATGAGCAGTTCTTC.

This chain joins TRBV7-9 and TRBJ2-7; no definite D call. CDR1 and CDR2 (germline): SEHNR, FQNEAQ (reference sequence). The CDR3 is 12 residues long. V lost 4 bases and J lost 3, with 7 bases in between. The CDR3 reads CASSSLNYEQYF. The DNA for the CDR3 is TGTGCCAGCAGCTCTCTAAACTACGAGCAGTACTTC.

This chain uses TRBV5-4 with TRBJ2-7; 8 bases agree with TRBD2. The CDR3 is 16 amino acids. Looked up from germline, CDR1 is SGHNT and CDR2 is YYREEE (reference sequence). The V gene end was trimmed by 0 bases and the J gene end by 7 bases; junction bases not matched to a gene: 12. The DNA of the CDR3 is TGTGCCAGCAGCTTGGACCGAACTAGCGGCCCGGGGGAGCAGTACTTC. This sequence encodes CASSLDRTSGPGEQYF.

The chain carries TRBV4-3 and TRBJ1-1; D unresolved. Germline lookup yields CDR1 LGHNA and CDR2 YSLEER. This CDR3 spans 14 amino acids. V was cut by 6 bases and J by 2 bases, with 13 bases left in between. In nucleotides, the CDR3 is TGCGCCAGCAGAATGCACGGGGAAAACACTGAAGCTTTCTTT. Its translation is CASRMHGENTEAFF.

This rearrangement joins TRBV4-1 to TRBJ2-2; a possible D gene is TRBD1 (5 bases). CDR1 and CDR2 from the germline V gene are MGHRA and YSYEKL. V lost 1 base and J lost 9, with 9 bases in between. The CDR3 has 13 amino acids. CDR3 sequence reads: CASSQARGRELFF. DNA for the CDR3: TGCGCCAGCAGCCAAGCTAGGGGTCGGGAGCTGTTTTTT.

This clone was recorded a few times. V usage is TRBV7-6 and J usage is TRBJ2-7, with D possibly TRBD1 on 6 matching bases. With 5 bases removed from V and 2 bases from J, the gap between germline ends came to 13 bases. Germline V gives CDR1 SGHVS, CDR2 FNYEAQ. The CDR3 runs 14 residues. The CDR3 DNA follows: TGTGCCAGCAGCCCCAGGACAGATCCCTACGAGCAGTACTTC. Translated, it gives CASSPRTDPYEQYF.

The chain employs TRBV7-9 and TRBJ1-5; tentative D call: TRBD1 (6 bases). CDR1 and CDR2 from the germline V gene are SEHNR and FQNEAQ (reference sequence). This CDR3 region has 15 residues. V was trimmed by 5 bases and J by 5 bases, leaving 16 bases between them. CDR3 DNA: TGTGCCAGCAGCAAGAGCCAGGACAGTCATCAGCCCCAGCATTTT. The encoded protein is CASSKSQDSHQPQHF. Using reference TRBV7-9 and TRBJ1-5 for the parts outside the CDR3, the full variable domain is DTGVSQNPRHKITKRGQNVTFRCDPISEHNRLYWYRQTLGQGPEFLTYFQNEAQLEKSRLLSDRFSAERPKGSFSTLEIQRTEQGDSAMYLCASSKSQDSHQPQHFGDGTRLSIL.

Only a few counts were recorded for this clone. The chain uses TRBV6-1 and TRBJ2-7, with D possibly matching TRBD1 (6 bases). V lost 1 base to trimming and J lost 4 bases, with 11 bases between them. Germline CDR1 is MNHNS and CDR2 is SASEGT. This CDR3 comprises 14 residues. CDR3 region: CASSEGWGQYEQYF. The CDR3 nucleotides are TGTGCCAGCAGTGAAGGCTGGGGGCAATACGAGCAGTACTTC.

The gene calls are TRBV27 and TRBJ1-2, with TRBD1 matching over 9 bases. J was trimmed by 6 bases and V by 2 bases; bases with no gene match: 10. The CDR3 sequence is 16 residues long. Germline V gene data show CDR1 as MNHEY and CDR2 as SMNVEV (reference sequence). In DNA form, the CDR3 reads TGTGCCAGCAGTTTAAGGCCATCCGGGACAGGGAATGGCTACACCTTC. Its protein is CASSLRPSGTGNGYTF.

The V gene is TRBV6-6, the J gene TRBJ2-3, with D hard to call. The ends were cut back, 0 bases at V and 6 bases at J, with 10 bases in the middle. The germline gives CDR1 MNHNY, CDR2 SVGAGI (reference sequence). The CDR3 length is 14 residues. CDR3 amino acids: CASSYSFIVDTQYF. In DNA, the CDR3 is TGTGCCAGCAGTTACTCGTTTATAGTTGATACGCAGTATTTT.